The source of this TCR beta chain is a study of Tregs in tolerant kidney transplant recipients. Broader study findings: Few patients were studied, so findings need validation in larger groups. Biological reproducibility was not directly addressed, but technical replication error appeared minimal.

On this clone: The antigen is unknown.

Related graft donors supplied nonmyeloablative bone marrow transplants, and mixed chimerism was transient. Unstimulated regulatory T cells (CD4+CD25+CD127-), CD4+CD25- non-regulatory cells, CD4 and CD8 cells were FACS-sorted from thawed PBMCs. The V gene end was trimmed by 0 bases and the J gene end by 6 bases; junction bases not matched to a gene: 8. Germline V CDR1 and CDR2: LGHNT, FRNRAP. The CDR3 sequence is 15 residues long. Some clones are missing from TCRdb's copy, which holds only in-frame ones; the method was immunoSEQ multiplex PCR. The sample includes approximately 60,000 clones, approximately 89% of them seen just once.

The sequence came from a human patient who received a combined kidney and bone marrow transplant. Some T cells may be provided by the graft donor. This chain links TRBV12-5 with TRBJ2-7; TRBD1 aligns across 7 bases. Sequenced here: CD4+ T cells from blood (PBMCs), sampled 6 months after the transplant. CDR3 sequence: CASGLVRVRGSEQYF. The CDR3 coding sequence is TGTGCTAGTGGTTTGGTACGAGTCAGGGGGTCCGAGCAGTACTTC. Together with reference TRBV12-5 and TRBJ2-7, the CDR3 gives the full variable domain: DARVTQTPRHKVTEMGQEVTMRCQPILGHNTVFWYRQTMMQGLELLAYFRNRAPLDDSGMPKDRFSAEMPDATLATLKIQPSEPRDSAVYFCASGLVRVRGSEQYFGPGTRLTVT.